Described below is a single TCR beta chain sequence and its context. Its recognized antigen is unknown. No much larger clone is present one base from it, and per-base qualities are unavailable. The sample comes from a study of shared clonotypes between healthy human individuals (dated by TCRdb to the early 2020s). Broadly, across the study: The cohort comprised a couple of women and a few men aged 18 to 49 years. To estimate repertoire size and how much clonotype sharing occurs between individuals, the study deeply sequenced the blood TCR repertoires of 5 or 6 healthy adults. To increase sequencing depth and limit assay-specific biases, different laboratories used diverse techniques to prepare libraries and sequence TCR repertoires. Each donor's leukapheresis produced roughly between roughly 0.85 and 10 billion PBMCs. The investigation overall reported the following: Only blood was sampled, and tissue TCR repertoires likely differ from those in blood. The small number of donors limited the genetic and exposure-history diversity represented. Based on pairwise subsampling, the degree of clonotype sharing among donors was expected to be affected by sequencing depth.

TCR CDR3 regions were amplified from genomic DNA by multiplex PCR using the deep immunoSEQ assay. For each cell subset, the extracted genomic DNA was distributed evenly across all wells of several immunoSEQ 96-well plates, and each plate served as one replicate. For unsorted PBMC, around 0.3 ug genomic DNA, equal to 30,000 or so T cell genomes, was loaded into each replicate PCR. Genomic DNA from unsorted PBMC was sequenced over ten immunoSEQ deep assay plates. The purified libraries were quantified using a Qubit 3.0 fluorometer, sized with a Bioanalyzer 2100, and then quantified again using the KAPA Library Quantification kit. Each immunoSEQ 96-well plate was sequenced on its own single-read 150-cycle Illumina NextSeq 550 flow cell. Per the original workflow: Because the immunoSEQ output included only junctional sequences and no quality scores, the filtering could not be the same as the filtering used for full-length reads. To assign V/J genes and CDR3, sequences were annotated against IMGT germline references using PyIR, a Python wrapper for IgBLAST v1.9. Any read was removed if the V/J assignment was weak (E-value above 1e-6), the CDR3 was missing, or the read contained stop codons, out-of-frame junctions, or ambiguous translated residues. A V3J clonotype was defined by an identical inferred V gene, J gene, and CDR3 amino acid sequence. The percentage overlap between two repertoires was calculated by dividing the number of shared unique clonotypes by the size of the smaller repertoire. Three approaches were used to assess repertoire richness: RTK rarefaction, the Chao1 estimator, and Recon v2.1 estimates of unobserved clonotypes. TCRdb stores this immuneACCESS table with in-frame sequences only. Part of the clones is absent; in the studies checked, under half of the shortfall reflects unresolved V genes, and no reason is known for the rest. V and J calls and clone size are those listed in that table; D and trimming were worked out from the DNA. The sample table contains some 470,000 clones; only one count was recorded for 60% to 85% of them. The ten largest clones take up about an eighth of the sample.

The donors were healthy, HIV-negative adults with no recently reported acute infections or vaccinations. Every donor was a Caucasian adult living in Nashville, Tennessee, USA. In the unsorted samples, 90 million to 100 million PBMCs were counted, and genomic DNA was extracted using the QIAamp DNA Blood Mini kit. Blood was collected by leukapheresis, and PBMCs were isolated by Ficoll-Histopaque density gradient centrifugation and then cryopreserved in liquid nitrogen vapor phase. Including the terminal cysteine and phenylalanine, the CDR3 comprises 14 residues. The read is trimmed to its CDR3 DNA, 42 bases read in frame from base 1. As encoded in the germline V gene (reference sequence), CDR1 is LNHDA while CDR2 is SQIVND. A distance of 10 bases separates the germline ends of V and J, which lose 4 bases and 4 bases respectively.

The TCR sequence derives from a woman aged 40 to 49 in good health. Some clones in this sample may be carry-over from other donors' samples. This chain joins TRBV19 to TRBJ1-4, and perhaps TRBD1 as D gene, on 5 matching bases. Sequencing input: PBMCs. Read as DNA, the sequence is TGTGCCAGTAGTAACCAGGGTATTAATGAAAAACTGTTTTTT. Its protein reads: CASSNQGINEKLFF. Beyond the CDR3, the reference TRBV19 and TRBJ1-4 genes provide the residues; the full variable domain reads: DGGITQSPKYLFRKEGQNVTLSCEQNLNHDAMYWYRQDPGQGLRLIYYSQIVNDFQKGDIAEGYSVSREKKESFPLTVTSAQKNPTAFYLCASSNQGINEKLFFGSGTQLSVL.